The rows below give T cell receptor beta chains drawn from one sample of a study of metastatic and nonmetastatic thyroid tumors. Using MiXCR, TCRdb re-called clones from the PCR reads. The profile shows tens of thousands of clones, 15% to 19% of them singletons. Sequenced sample: blood. All receptors come from a female donor with papillary thyroid cancer or a benign thyroid nodule (not recorded which). Some clones in this sample may be carry-over from other donors' samples. CDR3s leave out the opening cysteine and the closing phenylalanine or tryptophan. D genes are given only for firm matches.

TRBJ2-1	TRBD1	TRBV7-3	ASTPRGQGAYNEQF
TRBJ1-2	-	TRBV6-2/TRBV6-3	ASSENLYGYT
TRBJ1-2	TRBD1	TRBV7-8	ASSSTGRSYT
TRBJ1-3	-	TRBV7-2	ASSPGDIGNTIY
TRBJ2-4	-	TRBV12-3/TRBV12-4	ASSFPGNIQY
TRBJ2-7	-	TRBV11-1	ASSWIEGETYDQY
TRBJ1-2	TRBD1	TRBV5-1	ASRVQGIDCYT
TRBJ1-2	TRBD1	TRBV20-1	SARDRSGERTGLSGGYT
TRBJ1-1	-	TRBV6-2/TRBV6-3	ASWSNTEAF
TRBJ2-5	TRBD2	TRBV20-1	SARGNIAGGPETQY
TRBJ2-2	-	TRBV7-2	ASSRQQVLGELF
TRBJ1-2	TRBD1	TRBV12-3/TRBV12-4	ASSKTGGGGYT
TRBJ2-7	-	TRBV6-2/TRBV6-3	ASTFGTYQEQY
TRBJ1-1	-	TRBV7-9	ASSLEGMNTEAF
TRBJ1-2	-	TRBV28	ASSSRDTLPYGYT
TRBJ1-5	TRBD1	TRBV6-1	ASSHRGAYNQPQH
TRBJ1-1	TRBD1	TRBV5-1	ASSYRGPPNTEAF
TRBJ2-3	-	TRBV5-1	ASSPSRGLVTDTQY
TRBJ2-7	TRBD2	TRBV20-1	SAEGGGLARDEQY
TRBJ2-1	TRBD2	TRBV7-2	ASSLYASGPNPYNEQF
TRBJ2-1	-	TRBV5-1	ASSLEGGSYNEQF
TRBJ2-3	TRBD1	TRBV20-1	SASQTGLSTDTQY
TRBJ2-5	-	TRBV14	ASSPGLILTKTETQY
TRBJ2-3	TRBD2	TRBV7-3	ASTESGRVTDTQY
TRBJ2-1	TRBD1	TRBV11-2	ASSFGTGFINEQF
TRBJ2-7	-	TRBV19	ASSIDLVPQY
TRBJ2-1	-	TRBV9	ASSPSPPNEQF
TRBJ1-6	TRBD1	TRBV28	ASSLRDRGNSPLH
TRBJ2-5	TRBD2	TRBV5-5	ASSGTSGSSETQY
TRBJ2-7	TRBD1	TRBV28	ASRYPGRGLEQY
TRBJ2-2	TRBD1	TRBV5-1	ASRATGLPGELF
TRBJ1-1	-	TRBV10-1	ASSDRHTEAF
TRBJ2-5	-	TRBV12-1	ASSRETSGESETQY
TRBJ2-3	-	TRBV25-1	ASSQRTESTDTQY
TRBJ1-6	-	TRBV10-2	ASSEDHNSPLH
TRBJ2-1	TRBD2	TRBV7-2	ASSFSGSLEYDNEQF
TRBJ2-7	TRBD2	TRBV11-2	ASSLYGGGFYDQY
TRBJ1-2	TRBD1	TRBV11-1	ASSLGGTARSYGYT
TRBJ2-7	TRBD1	TRBV12-3/TRBV12-4	ASSRGTGGANEQY
TRBJ2-2	TRBD2	TRBV12-3/TRBV12-4	ASSFVAGGQLF